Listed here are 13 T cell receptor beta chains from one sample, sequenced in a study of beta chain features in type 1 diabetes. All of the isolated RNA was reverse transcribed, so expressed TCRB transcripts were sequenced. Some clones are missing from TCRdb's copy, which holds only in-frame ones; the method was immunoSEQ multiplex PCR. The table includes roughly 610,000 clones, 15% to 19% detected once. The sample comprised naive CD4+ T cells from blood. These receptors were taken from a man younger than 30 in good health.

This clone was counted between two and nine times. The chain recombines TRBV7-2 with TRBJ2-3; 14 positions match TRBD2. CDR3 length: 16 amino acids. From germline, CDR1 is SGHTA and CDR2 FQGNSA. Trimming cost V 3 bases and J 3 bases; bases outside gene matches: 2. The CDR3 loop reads CASSFRTSGRTDTQYF. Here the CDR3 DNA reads TGTGCCAGCAGCTTCCGGACTAGCGGGAGGACAGATACGCAGTATTTT.

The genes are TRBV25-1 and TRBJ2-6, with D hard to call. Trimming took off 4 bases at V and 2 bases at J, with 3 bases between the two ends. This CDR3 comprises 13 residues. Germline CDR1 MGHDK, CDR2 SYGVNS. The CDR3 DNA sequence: TGTGCCAGCAGTGTACCTGGGGCCAACGTCCTGACTTTC. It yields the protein CASSVPGANVLTF.

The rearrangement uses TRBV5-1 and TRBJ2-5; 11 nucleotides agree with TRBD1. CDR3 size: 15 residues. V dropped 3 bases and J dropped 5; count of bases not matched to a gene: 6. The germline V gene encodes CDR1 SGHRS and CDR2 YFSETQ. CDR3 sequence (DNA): TGCGCCAGCAGCTGGGGACAGGGGGTTCGGGAGACCCAGTACTTC. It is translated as CASSWGQGVRETQYF.

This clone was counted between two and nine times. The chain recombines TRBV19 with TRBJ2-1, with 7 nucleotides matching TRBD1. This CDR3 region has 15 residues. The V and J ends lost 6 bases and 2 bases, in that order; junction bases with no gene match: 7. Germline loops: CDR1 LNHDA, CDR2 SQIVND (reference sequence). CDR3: CASRPPGTAYNEQFF. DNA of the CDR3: TGTGCCAGTAGGCCCCCCGGGACAGCCTACAATGAGCAGTTCTTC.

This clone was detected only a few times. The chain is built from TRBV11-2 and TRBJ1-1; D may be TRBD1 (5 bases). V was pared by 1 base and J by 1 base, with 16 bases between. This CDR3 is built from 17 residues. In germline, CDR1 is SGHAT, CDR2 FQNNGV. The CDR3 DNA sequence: TGTGCCAGCAGCTTAGTCCGAACCGGGACGGAGAACACTGAAGCTTTCTTT. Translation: CASSLVRTGTENTEAFF. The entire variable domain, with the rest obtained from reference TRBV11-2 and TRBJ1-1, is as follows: EAGVAQSPRYKIIEKRQSVAFWCNPISGHATLYWYQQILGQGPKLLIQFQNNGVVDDSQLPKDRFSAERLKGVDSTLKIQPAKLEDSAVYLCASSLVRTGTENTEAFFGQGTRLTVV.

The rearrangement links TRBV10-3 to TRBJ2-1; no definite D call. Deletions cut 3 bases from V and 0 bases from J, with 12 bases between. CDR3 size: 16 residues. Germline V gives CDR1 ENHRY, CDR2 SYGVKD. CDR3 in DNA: TGTGCCATCAGTGACAGGACCCCGAGCTCCTACAATGAGCAGTTCTTC. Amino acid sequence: CAISDRTPSSYNEQFF.

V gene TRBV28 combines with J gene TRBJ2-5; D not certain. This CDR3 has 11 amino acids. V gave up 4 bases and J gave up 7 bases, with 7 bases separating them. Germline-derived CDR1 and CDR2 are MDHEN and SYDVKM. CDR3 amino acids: CASSWMGTQYF. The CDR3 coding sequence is TGTGCCAGCAGTTGGATGGGGACCCAGTACTTC.

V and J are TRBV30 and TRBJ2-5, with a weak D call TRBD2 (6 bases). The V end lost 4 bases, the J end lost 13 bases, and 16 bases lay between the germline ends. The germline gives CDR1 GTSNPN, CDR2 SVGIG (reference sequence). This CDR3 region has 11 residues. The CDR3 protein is CAWNMRGIWYF. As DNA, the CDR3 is TGTGCCTGGAACATGCGGGGAATATGGTACTTC.

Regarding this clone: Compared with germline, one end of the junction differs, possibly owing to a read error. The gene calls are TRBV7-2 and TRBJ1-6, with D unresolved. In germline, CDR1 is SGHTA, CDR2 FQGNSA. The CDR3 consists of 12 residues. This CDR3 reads CASSPLTGPPNF. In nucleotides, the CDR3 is TGTGCCAGCAGTCCTTTGACCGGACCTCCGAACTTT. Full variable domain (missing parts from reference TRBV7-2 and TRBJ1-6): GAGVSQSPSNKVTEKGKDVELRCDPISGHTALYWYRQSLGQGLEFLIYFQGNSAPDKSGLPSDRFSAERTGGSVSTLTIQRTQQEDSAVYLCASSPLTGPPNFGNGTRLTVT.

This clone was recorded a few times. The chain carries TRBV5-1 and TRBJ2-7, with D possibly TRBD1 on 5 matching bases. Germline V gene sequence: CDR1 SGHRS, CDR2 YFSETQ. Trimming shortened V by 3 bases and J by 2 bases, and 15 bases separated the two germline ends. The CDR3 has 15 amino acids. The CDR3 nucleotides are TGCGCCAGCAGCTGGGGCTTGATGGCCCCCTACGAGCAGTACTTC. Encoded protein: CASSWGLMAPYEQYF. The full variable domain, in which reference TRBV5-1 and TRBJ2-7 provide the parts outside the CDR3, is KAGVTQTPRYLIKTRGQQVTLSCSPISGHRSVSWYQQTPGQGLQFLFEYFSETQRNKGNFPGRFSGRQFSNSRSEMNVSTLELGDSALYLCASSWGLMAPYEQYFGPGTRLTVT.

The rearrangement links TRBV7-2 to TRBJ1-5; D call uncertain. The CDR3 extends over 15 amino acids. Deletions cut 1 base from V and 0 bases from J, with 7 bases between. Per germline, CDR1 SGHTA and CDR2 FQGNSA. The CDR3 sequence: CASSLEAYSNQPQHF. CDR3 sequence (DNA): TGTGCCAGCAGCTTAGAGGCGTATAGCAATCAGCCCCAGCATTTT.

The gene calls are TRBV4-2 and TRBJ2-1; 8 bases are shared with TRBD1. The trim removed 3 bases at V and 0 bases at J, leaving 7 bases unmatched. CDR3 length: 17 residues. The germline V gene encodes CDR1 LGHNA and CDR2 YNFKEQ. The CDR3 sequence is CASSHAVDRGSYNEQFF. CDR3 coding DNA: TGTGCCAGCAGCCACGCTGTAGACAGGGGCTCCTACAATGAGCAGTTCTTC.

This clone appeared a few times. The DNA of the CDR3 is TGTGCCAGCAGTGAATTGGGAGATGAGCAGTTCTTC. Residues: CASSELGDEQFF. The chain combines TRBV2 with TRBJ2-1; weak D call: TRBD2 (5 bases). Germline CDR1 SNHLY, CDR2 FYNNEI. V lost 2 bases and J lost 8, with 7 bases in between. This CDR3 has 12 residues. The full variable domain, with the rest looked up from reference TRBV2 and TRBJ2-1, is EPEVTQTPSHQVTQMGQEVILRCVPISNHLYFYWYRQILGQKVEFLVSFYNNEISEKSEIFDDQFSVERPDGSNFTLKIRSTKLEDSAMYFCASSELGDEQFFGPGTRLTVL.